The sequence of this T cell receptor (beta chain) was determined in a study of blood T cell repertoires in COVID-19. Study information: The samples span acute and convalescent COVID-19 from the United States, Italy and Spain.

Data came from immunoSEQ multiplex PCR; TCRdb stores just in-frame clones and leaves some out. The table includes roughly 56,000 clones, more than 85% detected once. V lost 4 bases, J lost 5 bases, and 14 bases lay in between. CDR3 length: 14 residues. Germline lookup yields CDR1 SQVTM and CDR2 ANQGSEA. The receptor was derived from a man between 45 and 60 years old with active COVID-19. V gene TRBV29-1 combines with J gene TRBJ2-2; no reliable D call. The sequenced material came from peripheral blood. The CDR3 DNA reads TGCAGCGTTGCCGATAACCCCGGGACCGGGGAGCTGTTTTTT. Protein sequence: CSVADNPGTGELFF.